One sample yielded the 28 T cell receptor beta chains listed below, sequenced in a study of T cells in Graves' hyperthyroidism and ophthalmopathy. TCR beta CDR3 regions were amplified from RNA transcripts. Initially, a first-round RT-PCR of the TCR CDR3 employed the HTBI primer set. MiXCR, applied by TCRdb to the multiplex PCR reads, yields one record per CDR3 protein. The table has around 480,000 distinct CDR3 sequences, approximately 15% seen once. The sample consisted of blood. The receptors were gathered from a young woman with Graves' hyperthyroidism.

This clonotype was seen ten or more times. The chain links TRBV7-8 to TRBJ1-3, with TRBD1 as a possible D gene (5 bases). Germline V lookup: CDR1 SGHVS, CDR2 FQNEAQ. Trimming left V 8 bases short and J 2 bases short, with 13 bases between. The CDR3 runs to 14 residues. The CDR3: CASAETVTGNTIYF. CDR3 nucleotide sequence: TGTGCCAGCGCCGAGACAGTTACTGGAAACACCATATATTTT.

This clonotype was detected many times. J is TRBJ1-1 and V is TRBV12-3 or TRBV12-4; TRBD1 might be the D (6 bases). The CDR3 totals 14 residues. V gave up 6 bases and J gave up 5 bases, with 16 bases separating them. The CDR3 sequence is CASRMTGGKTEAFF. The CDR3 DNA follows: TGTGCCAGCAGGATGACAGGAGGTAAGACTGAAGCTTTCTTT.

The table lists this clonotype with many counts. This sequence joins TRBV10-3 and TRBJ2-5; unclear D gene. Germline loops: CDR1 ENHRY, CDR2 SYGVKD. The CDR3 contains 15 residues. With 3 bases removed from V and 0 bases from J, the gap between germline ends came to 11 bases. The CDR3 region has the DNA TGTGCCATCAGTGAACGCCTAGTCAACCAAGAGACCCAGTACTTC. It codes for CAISERLVNQETQYF.

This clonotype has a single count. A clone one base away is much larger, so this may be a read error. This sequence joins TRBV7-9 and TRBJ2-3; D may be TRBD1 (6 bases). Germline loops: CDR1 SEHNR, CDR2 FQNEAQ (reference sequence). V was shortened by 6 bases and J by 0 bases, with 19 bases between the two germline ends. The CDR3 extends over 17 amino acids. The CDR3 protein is CASSGDRSFSSTDTQYF. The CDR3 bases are TGTGCCAGCAGTGGAGACAGGTCCTTCTCCAGCACAGATACGCAGTATTTT.

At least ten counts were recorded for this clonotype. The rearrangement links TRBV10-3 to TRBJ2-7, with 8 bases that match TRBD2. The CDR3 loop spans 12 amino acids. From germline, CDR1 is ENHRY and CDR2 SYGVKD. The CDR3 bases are TGTGCTTCGGGGGGGGAGCGGTACGAGCAGTACTTC. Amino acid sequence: CASGGERYEQYF.

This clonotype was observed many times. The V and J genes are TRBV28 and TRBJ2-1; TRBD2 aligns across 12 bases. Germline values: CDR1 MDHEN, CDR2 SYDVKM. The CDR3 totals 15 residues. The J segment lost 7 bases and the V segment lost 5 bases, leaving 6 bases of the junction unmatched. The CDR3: CASSTTSGRGNEQFF. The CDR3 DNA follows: TGTGCCAGCAGTACGACTAGCGGGAGAGGTAATGAGCAGTTCTTC.

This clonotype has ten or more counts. CDR3 nucleotide sequence: TGTGCCACGGAGGAGGGGCGGTACAATGAGCAGTTCTTC. Amino acids: CATEEGRYNEQFF. The chain links TRBV24-1 to TRBJ2-1, with D possibly TRBD2 on 6 matching bases. Germline CDR1 and CDR2: KGHDR and SFDVKD. Trimming pared 10 bases from V and 4 bases from J, leaving 13 bases between. This CDR3 spans 13 amino acids.

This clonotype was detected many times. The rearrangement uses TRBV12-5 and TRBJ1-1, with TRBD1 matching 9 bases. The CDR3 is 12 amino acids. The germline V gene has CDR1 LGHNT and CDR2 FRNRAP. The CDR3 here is CAAGTGLTEAFF. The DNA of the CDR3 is TGTGCCGCCGGGACAGGGCTGACTGAAGCTTTCTTT.

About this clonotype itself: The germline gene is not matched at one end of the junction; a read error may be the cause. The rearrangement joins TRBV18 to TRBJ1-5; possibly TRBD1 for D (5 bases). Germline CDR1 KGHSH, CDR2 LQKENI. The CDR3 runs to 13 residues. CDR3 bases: TGTGCCAGCACATCCGGGGACGGGCAGCCCCAACATTTT. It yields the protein CASTSGDGQPQHF.

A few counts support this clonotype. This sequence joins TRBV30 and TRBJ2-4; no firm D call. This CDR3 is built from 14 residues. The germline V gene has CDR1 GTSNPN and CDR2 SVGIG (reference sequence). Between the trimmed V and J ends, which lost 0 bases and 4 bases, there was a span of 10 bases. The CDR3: CAWSVQGPKNIQYF. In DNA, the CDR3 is TGTGCCTGGAGTGTACAAGGGCCTAAAAACATTCAGTACTTC.

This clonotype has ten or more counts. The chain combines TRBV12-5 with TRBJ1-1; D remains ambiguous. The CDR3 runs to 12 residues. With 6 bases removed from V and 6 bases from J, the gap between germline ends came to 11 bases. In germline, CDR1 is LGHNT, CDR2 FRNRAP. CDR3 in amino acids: CASGREGAEAFF. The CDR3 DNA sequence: TGTGCTAGTGGACGGGAGGGTGCTGAAGCTTTCTTT.

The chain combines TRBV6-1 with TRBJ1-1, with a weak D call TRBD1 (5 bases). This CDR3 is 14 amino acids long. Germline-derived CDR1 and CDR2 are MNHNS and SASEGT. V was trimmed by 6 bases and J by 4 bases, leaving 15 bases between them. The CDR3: CASRARDPGTEAFF. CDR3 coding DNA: TGTGCCAGCAGGGCCCGGGACCCAGGCACTGAAGCTTTCTTT.

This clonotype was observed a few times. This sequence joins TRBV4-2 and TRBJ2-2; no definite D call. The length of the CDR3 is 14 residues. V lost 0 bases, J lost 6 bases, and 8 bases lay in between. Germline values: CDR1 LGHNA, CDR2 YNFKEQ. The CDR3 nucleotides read TGTGCCAGCAGCCAAGAAAAGTACGCCGGGGAGCTGTTTTTT. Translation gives CASSQEKYAGELFF.

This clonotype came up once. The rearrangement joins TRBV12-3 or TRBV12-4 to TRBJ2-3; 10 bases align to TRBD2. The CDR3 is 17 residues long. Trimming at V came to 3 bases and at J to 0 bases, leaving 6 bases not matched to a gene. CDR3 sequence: CASSFSRTSGSTDTQYF. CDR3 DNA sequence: TGTGCCAGCAGTTTTTCCCGGACTAGCGGAAGCACAGATACGCAGTATTTT.

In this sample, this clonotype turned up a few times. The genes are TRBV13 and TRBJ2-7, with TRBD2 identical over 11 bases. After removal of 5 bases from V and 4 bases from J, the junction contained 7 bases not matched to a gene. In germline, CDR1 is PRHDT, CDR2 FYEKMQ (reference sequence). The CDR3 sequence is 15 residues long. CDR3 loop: CASSTGTSGEYEQYF. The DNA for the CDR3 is TGTGCCAGCAGCACTGGGACTAGCGGAGAGTACGAGCAGTACTTC.

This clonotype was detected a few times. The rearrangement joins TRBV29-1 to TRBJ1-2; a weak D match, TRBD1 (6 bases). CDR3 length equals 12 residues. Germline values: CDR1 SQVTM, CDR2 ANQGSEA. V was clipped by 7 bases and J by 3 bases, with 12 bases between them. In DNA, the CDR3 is TGCAGCGCCGAGTCAGGGGACTATGGCTACACCTTC. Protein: CSAESGDYGYTF. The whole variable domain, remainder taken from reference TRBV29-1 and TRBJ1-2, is SAVISQKPSRDICQRGTSLTIQCQVDSQVTMMFWYRQQPGQSLTLIATANQGSEATYESGFVIDKFPISRPNLTFSTLTVSNMSPEDSSIYLCSAESGDYGYTFGSGTRLTVV.

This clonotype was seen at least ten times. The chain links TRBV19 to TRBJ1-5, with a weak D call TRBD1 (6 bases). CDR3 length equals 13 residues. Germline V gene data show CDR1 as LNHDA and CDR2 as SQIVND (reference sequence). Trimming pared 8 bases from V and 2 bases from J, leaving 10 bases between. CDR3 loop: CASERTGNQPQHF. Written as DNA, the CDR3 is TGTGCCAGTGAGAGGACAGGCAATCAGCCCCAGCATTTT. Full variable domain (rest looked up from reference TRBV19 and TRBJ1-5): DGGITQSPKYLFRKEGQNVTLSCEQNLNHDAMYWYRQDPGQGLRLIYYSQIVNDFQKGDIAEGYSVSREKKESFPLTVTSAQKNPTAFYLCASERTGNQPQHFGDGTRLSIL.

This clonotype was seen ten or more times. CDR3 protein: CASNQRTPLDTQYF. DNA of the CDR3: TGTGCCAGCAACCAACGGACCCCTCTGGATACGCAGTATTTT. The chain recombines TRBV2 with TRBJ2-3; D is unresolved. Trimming pared 7 bases from V and 6 bases from J, leaving 17 bases between. Germline assignment: CDR1 SNHLY and CDR2 FYNNEI. This CDR3 spans 14 amino acids.

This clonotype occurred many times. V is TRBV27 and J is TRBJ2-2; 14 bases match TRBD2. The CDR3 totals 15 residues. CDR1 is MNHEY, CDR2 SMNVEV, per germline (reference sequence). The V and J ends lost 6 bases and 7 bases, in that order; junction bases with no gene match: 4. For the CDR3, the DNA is TGTGCCAGCAGCTTGACTAGCGGGAGGGTCGGGGAGCTGTTTTTT. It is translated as CASSLTSGRVGELFF.

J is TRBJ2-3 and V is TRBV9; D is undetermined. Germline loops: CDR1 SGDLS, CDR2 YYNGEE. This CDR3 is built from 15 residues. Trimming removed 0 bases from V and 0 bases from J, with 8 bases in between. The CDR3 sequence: CASSVAHSSTDTQYF. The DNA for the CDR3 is TGTGCCAGCAGCGTAGCTCACAGTAGCACAGATACGCAGTATTTT.

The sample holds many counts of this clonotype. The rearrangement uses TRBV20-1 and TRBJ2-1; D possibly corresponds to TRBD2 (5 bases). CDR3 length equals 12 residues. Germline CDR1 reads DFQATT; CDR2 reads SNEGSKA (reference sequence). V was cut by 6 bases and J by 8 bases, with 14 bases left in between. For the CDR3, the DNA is TGCAGTGCCCTCGGACTTGTCGATGAGCAGTTCTTC. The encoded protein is CSALGLVDEQFF.

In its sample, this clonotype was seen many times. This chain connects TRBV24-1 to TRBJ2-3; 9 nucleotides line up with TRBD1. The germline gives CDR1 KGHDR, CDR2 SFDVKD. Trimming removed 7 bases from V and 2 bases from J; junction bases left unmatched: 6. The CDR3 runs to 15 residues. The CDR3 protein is CATRPDRGNTDTQYF. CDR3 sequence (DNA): TGTGCCACCAGACCGGACAGGGGTAACACAGATACGCAGTATTTT.

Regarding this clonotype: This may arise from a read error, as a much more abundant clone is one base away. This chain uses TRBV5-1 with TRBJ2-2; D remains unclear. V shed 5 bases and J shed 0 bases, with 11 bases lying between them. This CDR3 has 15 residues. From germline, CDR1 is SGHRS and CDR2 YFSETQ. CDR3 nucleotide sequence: TGCGCCAGCAGTGGAAAGATTACGAACACCGGGGAGCTGTTTTTT. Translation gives CASSGKITNTGELFF.

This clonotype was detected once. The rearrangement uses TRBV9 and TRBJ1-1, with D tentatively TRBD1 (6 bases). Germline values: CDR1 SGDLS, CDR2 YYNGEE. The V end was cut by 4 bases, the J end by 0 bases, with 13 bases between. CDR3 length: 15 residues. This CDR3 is CASSPRTDMNTEAFF. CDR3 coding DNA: TGTGCCAGCAGCCCCCGGACAGATATGAACACTGAAGCTTTCTTT. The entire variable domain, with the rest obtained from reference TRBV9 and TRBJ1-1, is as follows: DSGVTQTPKHLITATGQRVTLRCSPRSGDLSVYWYQQSLDQGLQFLIQYYNGEERAKGNILERFSAQQFPDLHSELNLSSLELGDSALYFCASSPRTDMNTEAFFGQGTRLTVV.

CDR3: CASSVQQGYGYTF. Written as DNA, the CDR3 is TGTGCCAGCAGCGTACAACAGGGCTATGGCTACACCTTC. This chain connects TRBV9 to TRBJ1-2; possible D gene TRBD1, 6 bases. Germline V lookup: CDR1 SGDLS, CDR2 YYNGEE. Trimming pared 1 base from V and 4 bases from J, leaving 8 bases between. The CDR3 length is 13 residues. The full variable domain, with the rest looked up from reference TRBV9 and TRBJ1-2, is DSGVTQTPKHLITATGQRVTLRCSPRSGDLSVYWYQQSLDQGLQFLIQYYNGEERAKGNILERFSAQQFPDLHSELNLSSLELGDSALYFCASSVQQGYGYTFGSGTRLTVV.

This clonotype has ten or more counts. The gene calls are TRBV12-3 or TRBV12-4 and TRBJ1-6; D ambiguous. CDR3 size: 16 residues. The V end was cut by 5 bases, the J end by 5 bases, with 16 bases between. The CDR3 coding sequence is TGTGCCAGCAGTCGTGGGTCGGCAGGCCATAATTCACCCCTCCACTTT. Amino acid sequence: CASSRGSAGHNSPLHF.

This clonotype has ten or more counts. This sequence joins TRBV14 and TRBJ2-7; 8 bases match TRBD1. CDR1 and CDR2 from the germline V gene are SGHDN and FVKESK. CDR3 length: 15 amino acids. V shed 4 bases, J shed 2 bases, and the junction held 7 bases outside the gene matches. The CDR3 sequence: CASSPTGTGPYEQYV. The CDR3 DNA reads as TGTGCCAGCAGCCCGACCGGGACAGGACCCTACGAGCAGTACGTC.

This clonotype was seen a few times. The CDR3 loop reads CASSPGGRSSGNTIYF. The CDR3 bases are TGTGCCAGCTCACCGGGTGGCAGGAGCTCTGGAAACACCATATATTTT. The V gene is TRBV18, the J gene TRBJ1-3; no reliable D call. V was pared by 3 bases and J by 0 bases, with 12 bases between. Germline values: CDR1 KGHSH, CDR2 LQKENI. The CDR3 runs 16 residues.